Each of the 18 T cell receptor beta chains below was sequenced from the same sample in a study of blood T cells in healthy people across ages (dated by TCRdb to between 2014 and 2016). The library was generated by 5' RACE. Instrument on record: Illumina HiSeq 2500. A second PCR of 7 to 11 cycles was run with a J-beta primer mix and a sample-barcoded 5' primer. The raw public data were reprocessed by TCRdb itself: fastp quality trimming at Q25, MiXCR clonotype calling, in-frame beta chains only. Rows with a matching CDR3 protein are joined into one entry that keeps the most common DNA and genes. The sample contains roughly 1,500,000 distinct CDR3 sequences, about 43% of them found a single time. The ten largest clones take up roughly 7.9% of the sample. The sequenced material came from blood. Receptors originate from a woman aged 18-29 years in good health.

The V and J genes are TRBV7-2 and TRBJ2-1, with 15 bases aligning to TRBD2. Unmatched junction bases numbered 13, after V lost 3 bases and J lost 4 bases. Germline CDR1 and CDR2: SGHTA and FQGNSA. The CDR3 covers 20 residues. The chain's CDR3 is CASSFQKGLAGGKLYNEQFF. DNA for the CDR3: TGTGCCAGCAGCTTTCAAAAGGGACTAGCGGGGGGCAAACTTTACAATGAGCAGTTCTTC.

J is TRBJ1-1 and V is TRBV5-1, with D unresolved. CDR1 and CDR2 (germline): SGHRS, YFSETQ. This CDR3 comprises 15 residues. The V end was cut by 0 bases, the J end by 3 bases, with 12 bases between. The CDR3 bases are TGCGCCAGCAGCTTGGTCACGGGCAGGCACACTGAAGCTTTCTTT. Its protein product is CASSLVTGRHTEAFF.

This clonotype was seen repeatedly, ten times or more. The chain combines TRBV27 with TRBJ2-5; weak D call: TRBD1 (5 bases). CDR1 is MNHEY, CDR2 SMNVEV, per germline (reference sequence). The CDR3 has 13 amino acids. V was trimmed by 2 bases and J by 3 bases, leaving 7 bases between them. The CDR3 region is CASSLGAEETQYF. CDR3 coding DNA: TGTGCCAGCAGTTTAGGGGCGGAAGAGACCCAGTACTTC.

V is TRBV2 and J is TRBJ2-3; 11 positions match TRBD2. Germline assignment: CDR1 SNHLY and CDR2 FYNNEI. With 3 bases clipped from V and 1 base from J, the junction kept 3 bases outside the gene matches. The CDR3 is 16 amino acids. CDR3 residues: CASSDLGLAGTDTQYF. CDR3 bases: TGTGCCAGCAGTGACTTGGGACTAGCGGGCACAGATACGCAGTATTTT.

The gene calls are TRBV12-3 or TRBV12-4 and TRBJ1-1; no clear D gene. The CDR3 consists of 12 residues. Trimming cost V 5 bases and J 2 bases, with 6 bases left between them. The CDR3 reads CASSGFNTEAFF. The CDR3 DNA follows: TGTGCCAGCAGTGGGTTTAACACTGAAGCTTTCTTT.

The rearrangement joins TRBV6-4 to TRBJ2-7; TRBD1 aligns across 7 bases. This CDR3 region has 15 residues. V dropped 0 bases and J dropped 2; count of bases not matched to a gene: 4. The germline V gene has CDR1 MRHNA and CDR2 SNTAGT. This chain's CDR3 is CASSDSETGPYEQYF. The CDR3, as DNA: TGTGCCAGCAGTGACTCTGAGACAGGGCCCTACGAGCAGTACTTC.

This clonotype came up many times. CDR3 sequence reads: CASRYQGGNTEAFF. DNA of the CDR3: TGTGCCAGCAGATATCAGGGAGGGAACACTGAAGCTTTCTTT. The J gene is TRBJ1-1, the V gene TRBV6-6, with D possibly being TRBD1 (5 bases). Germline CDR1 MNHNY, CDR2 SVGAGI (reference sequence). The CDR3 is 14 amino acids. V lost 6 bases, J lost 1 base, and 12 bases lay in between.

The chain couples TRBV28 to TRBJ1-2, with a tentative D call TRBD1 (5 bases). The V gene lost 2 bases and the J gene lost 2 bases, with 12 bases spanning the gap. The CDR3 consists of 15 residues. Germline assignment: CDR1 MDHEN and CDR2 SYDVKM. The CDR3 spells CASSLGAGNNYGYTF. DNA of the CDR3: TGTGCCAGCAGTTTAGGGGCAGGGAACAACTATGGCTACACCTTC.

This clonotype has at least ten counts. The junction does not match germline at one end; this may be a read error. The chain couples TRBV12-3 or TRBV12-4 to TRBJ1-2; D is unclear. The CDR3 runs 13 residues. CDR3 nucleotide sequence: TGTGCCAGCAGCTTAGGCACCAACTATGGCTACACCTTC. It yields the protein CASSLGTNYGYTF.

The table lists this clonotype with a few counts. The chain couples TRBV4-1 to TRBJ2-7; a possible D gene is TRBD2 (6 bases). V was trimmed by 0 bases and J by 4 bases, leaving 13 bases between them. CDR3 length: 15 amino acids. Germline V gene data show CDR1 as MGHRA and CDR2 as YSYEKL. The CDR3 here is CASSQDGDWAYEQYF. The CDR3 DNA is TGCGCCAGCAGCCAAGATGGGGACTGGGCTTACGAGCAGTACTTC.

This clonotype turned up a few times. The rearrangement joins TRBV12-3 or TRBV12-4 to TRBJ2-5; D is uncertain. The J call may be mistaken, given a closer DNA end match to TRBJ2-7. The CDR3 covers 13 residues. CDR3 sequence (DNA): TGTGCCAGCAGTCCCCAGGACCAATACGAGCAGTACTTC. It codes for CASSPQDQYEQYF.

The chain carries TRBV10-3 and TRBJ2-1, with D hard to call. TRBJ2-7 matches the DNA end more closely, so the J call is doubtful. This CDR3 is built from 13 residues. Germline lookup yields CDR1 ENHRY and CDR2 SYGVKD. The CDR3 spells CAISVWDYNEQYF. The CDR3 nucleotides are TGTGCCATCAGTGTGTGGGATTACAATGAGCAGTACTTC.

This chain's CDR3 is CASRATDGSYEQYF. Here the CDR3 DNA reads TGTGCCAGCAGGGCTACGGACGGGAGCTACGAGCAGTACTTC. The rearrangement links TRBV12-3 or TRBV12-4 to TRBJ2-7; D might be TRBD2 (6 bases). Between the trimmed V and J ends, which lost 6 bases and 3 bases, there was a span of 15 bases. There are 14 residues in the CDR3.

This clonotype was seen more than once but under ten times. The V call is TRBV20-1, the J call TRBJ2-1; D unresolved. V shed 6 bases and J shed 10 bases, with 19 bases lying between them. This CDR3 is built from 13 residues. Germline CDR1 DFQATT, CDR2 SNEGSKA (reference sequence). CDR3 DNA sequence: TGCAGTGCACCCGTACTTTTAACCGCGGAGCAGTTCTTC. It is translated as CSAPVLLTAEQFF.

The rearrangement uses TRBV2 and TRBJ2-5, with D possibly TRBD2 on 6 matching bases. Trimming took off 6 bases at V and 11 bases at J, with 19 bases between the two ends. Germline V lookup: CDR1 SNHLY, CDR2 FYNNEI. The CDR3 is 13 residues long. The CDR3 loop is CASSGDLTSEQYF. The DNA for the CDR3 is TGTGCCAGCAGCGGGGACTTGACGAGTGAGCAGTACTTC. The full variable domain, its missing parts supplied by reference TRBV2 and TRBJ2-5, is EPEVTQTPSHQVTQMGQEVILRCVPISNHLYFYWYRQILGQKVEFLVSFYNNEISEKSEIFDDQFSVERPDGSNFTLKIRSTKLEDSAMYFCASSGDLTSEQYFGPGTRLLVL.

The chain is built from TRBV5-1 and TRBJ2-5, with TRBD1 matching over 7 bases. The junction had 18 bases not matched to a gene; V was cut back by 2 bases and J by 11 bases. This CDR3 contains 16 residues. Germline CDR1 and CDR2: SGHRS and YFSETQ. The CDR3 nucleotides are TGCGCCAGCAGCTTTTACGGGACAGCTACCCTAATGGGGCAGTACTTC. Protein sequence: CASSFYGTATLMGQYF.

This clonotype was counted a few times. This rearrangement joins TRBV29-1 to TRBJ2-1; maybe TRBD1 (6 bases). Trimming took 7 bases from V and 5 from J, leaving 24 bases between them. The CDR3 runs 16 residues. Germline assignment: CDR1 SQVTM and CDR2 ANQGSEA. The CDR3, as DNA: TGCAGCGCCGCAACGCCCAGGGGTTTTGGAGACAATGAGCAGTTCTTC. It codes for CSAATPRGFGDNEQFF.

This chain uses TRBV20-1 with TRBJ2-1; TRBD2 aligns across 9 bases. The V and J ends lost 5 bases and 4 bases, in that order; junction bases with no gene match: 9. There are 15 residues in the CDR3. CDR1 and CDR2 (germline): DFQATT, SNEGSKA (reference sequence). CDR3 DNA: TGCAGTGCTCGAATGGGAAGCGGGGGGTACAATGAGCAGTTCTTC. Translated: CSARMGSGGYNEQFF.